This T cell receptor (beta chain) was found in a study of cytomegalovirus exposure and HLA in healthy donors. General study findings and limits: Available immune exposure information covered CMV serostatus only. TCR beta sequences reportedly predicted most subjects' HLA-A and HLA-B alleles accurately. DRB1 showed the most TCR associations and HLA-C the fewest in a later analysis, as rates varied by HLA locus. Links to common viral pathogens appeared, in a later analysis, for several of the most significant clusters.

This clone was counted between two and nine times. No antigen is known for it. V lost 5 bases and J 7 bases, leaving 17 bases between the germline ends. The CDR3 runs to 14 residues. Germline CDR1 reads SEHNR; CDR2 reads FQNEAQ (reference sequence). A multiplex PCR was run with 60 Vbeta primers and 13 Jbeta primers. Clones were read by immunoSEQ multiplex PCR, and TCRdb kept only the in-frame ones, dropping some. The sample includes some 160,000 clones, over 70% of them seen just once. This rearrangement joins TRBV7-9 to TRBJ1-1; D remains unclear. Sequences were obtained from PBMCs. The receptor comes from a woman in her twenties or thirties in good health and CMV-seronegative. This chain's CDR3 is CASSPRRPAIEAFF. For the CDR3, the DNA is TGTGCCAGCAGCCCTAGACGGCCGGCTATTGAAGCTTTCTTT.